This entry concerns a single T cell receptor (beta chain). The data were produced by immunoSEQ multiplex PCR, yet TCRdb's version contains in-frame clones alone and is incomplete. The table includes some 230,000 clones, 80% to 90% detected once. The data were obtained in a study of blood T cell repertoires in COVID-19. The wider study: Samples taken during acute and convalescent COVID-19 were collected in the United States, Italy and Spain. Nucleic acid was either cDNA or gDNA, and it came from T cells, B-cell-depleted T cells, or PBMCs.

Those enrolled, adults aged roughly 18 to 100 years, came from about two dozen US areas. J lost 7 bases, V lost 9 bases, and 6 bases had no gene match. Germline assignment: CDR1 ENHRY and CDR2 SYGVKD. The length of the CDR3 is 13 residues. V is TRBV10-3 and J is TRBJ2-1; 10 bases are shared with TRBD1. The source of this sequence is a young woman in a cohort exposed to, infected with or recovered from COVID-19 (not recorded which). Sequences were obtained from PBMCs or T cells enriched from blood (not recorded which). CDR3 sequence (DNA): TGTGCCATTGGGGGACAGGGGTATAATGAGCAGTTCTTC. Its protein product is CAIGGQGYNEQFF.